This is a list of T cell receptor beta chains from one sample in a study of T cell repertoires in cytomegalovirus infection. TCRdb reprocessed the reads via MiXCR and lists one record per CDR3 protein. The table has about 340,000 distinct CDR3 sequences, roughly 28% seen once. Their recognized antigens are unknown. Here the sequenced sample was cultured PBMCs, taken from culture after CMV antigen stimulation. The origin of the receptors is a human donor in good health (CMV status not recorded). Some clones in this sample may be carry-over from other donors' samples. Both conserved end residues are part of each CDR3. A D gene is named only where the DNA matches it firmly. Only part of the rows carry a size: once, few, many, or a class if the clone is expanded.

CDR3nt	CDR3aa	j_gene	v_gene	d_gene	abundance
TGCAGTGCTAGACCGAGACGTAGCTCTGGAAACACCATATATTTT	CSARPRRSSGNTIYF	TRBJ1-3	TRBV20-1	NA	many
TGTGCCAGCAGCTTGTCCCAGGTAGGCGCTGAAGCTTTCTTT	CASSLSQVGAEAFF	TRBJ1-1	TRBV7-9	NA	NA
TGCGCCAGCAGCCGGCCAGGGACATTGAACACTGAAGCTTTCTTT	CASSRPGTLNTEAFF	TRBJ1-1	TRBV4-1	NA	many
TGTGCCAGTAGTATAATAAGGGAAGATCGACGAAAACAAGAGACCCAGTACTTC	CASSIIREDRRKQETQYF	TRBJ2-5	TRBV19	NA	NA
TGTGCCAGCAGTACCGGGACAGGGGCTTTTGGCTACACCTTC	CASSTGTGAFGYTF	TRBJ1-2	TRBV6-2/TRBV6-3	TRBD1	few
TGTGCCAGCAGTGCCCAGACAGCTATCACAGATACGCAGTATTTT	CASSAQTAITDTQYF	TRBJ2-3	TRBV27	NA	NA
TGTGCCAGCAGTTTGGGGCAGGGGAGAACCTACAATGAGCAGTTCTTC	CASSLGQGRTYNEQFF	TRBJ2-1	TRBV12-3/TRBV12-4	NA	NA
TGCGCCAGCAGCAACAGCGGAGGGGTCGAGACCCAGTACTTC	CASSNSGGVETQYF	TRBJ2-5	TRBV5-1	NA	NA
TGTGCCAGCAGCCCCCTGATAAGCTCCTACAATGAGCAGTTCTTC	CASSPLISSYNEQFF	TRBJ2-1	TRBV14	NA	few
TGTGCCAGCAGCCTGACAGGGGAGGCTAACACCATATATTTT	CASSLTGEANTIYF	TRBJ1-3	TRBV2	TRBD1	once
TGCAGTGCCCTTGGGGAGGGAGTGATCACAGATACGCAGTATTTT	CSALGEGVITDTQYF	TRBJ2-3	TRBV20-1	TRBD2	NA
TGTGCCAGCAGTTCTCAAAGGGACAGGGAAGCTTTCTTT	CASSSQRDREAFF	TRBJ1-1	TRBV6-6	TRBD1	NA
TGTGCCAGCAGTTTAGGAGGGGTCACCTATAATTCACCCCTCCACTTT	CASSLGGVTYNSPLHF	TRBJ1-6	TRBV12-3/TRBV12-4	NA	many
TGTGCCAGCAGTGAAGCGCTTCCGAGGTCTAGCGGGATCTACGAGCAGTACTTC	CASSEALPRSSGIYEQYF	TRBJ2-7	TRBV6-1	TRBD2	few
TGCAGTGCTCTCTCAATGACAGGGGCCGACCCTAACTATGGCTACACCTTC	CSALSMTGADPNYGYTF	TRBJ1-2	TRBV20-1	TRBD1	few
TGCAGTGCGACAAGGACCGGGGAGCTGTTTTTT	CSATRTGELFF	TRBJ2-2	TRBV20-1	NA	NA
TGTGCCAGCAGCTCAGGGGTGAGGGATACGCAGTATTTT	CASSSGVRDTQYF	TRBJ2-3	TRBV7-2	NA	NA